This T cell receptor beta chain was profiled in a study of blood T cell repertoires in COVID-19. In the study overall: The United States, Italy and Spain provided the acute and convalescent COVID-19 samples. The analysed material was cDNA or gDNA that came from T cells, B-cell-depleted T cells, or PBMCs.

How the authors handled the data: Estimation of nucleated cell counts was performed using reference gene primer amplification. The assay was immunoSEQ multiplex PCR, and TCRdb's table has in-frame clones only and misses some. That table supplies the V and J calls and clone size; D and trimming were determined from the DNA. The repertoire holds about 110,000 clones, with around 80% as singletons. The material sequenced was peripheral blood. The sequence was obtained from a man aged 70 or older with active or convalescent COVID-19.

The chain's CDR3 is CASSQFMGQYLETQYF. The CDR3 DNA sequence: TGTGCCAGCAGCCAATTTATGGGACAGTACCTGGAGACCCAGTACTTC. The chain is built from TRBV3-1 (or the pseudogene TRBV3-2) and TRBJ2-5, with 7 bases identical to TRBD1. This CDR3 region has 16 residues. CDR1 and CDR2 from the germline V gene are LGHDT and YNNKEL (reference sequence). The V gene end was trimmed by 2 bases and the J gene end by 5 bases; junction bases not matched to a gene: 11.